The entry below describes one T cell receptor (beta chain). The authors' processing: Estimates of nucleated cell counts were drawn from the amplification of reference gene primers. Method: immunoSEQ multiplex PCR; TCRdb's copy keeps in-frame clones and lacks some. That table supplies the V and J calls and clone size; D and trimming were determined from the DNA. The sample holds about 250,000 clones, around 86% seen once. The entry originates in a study of blood T cell repertoires in COVID-19. Overall study context: Sites in the United States, Italy and Spain provided acute and convalescent COVID-19 samples.

The CDR3 has 16 residues. Germline V CDR1 and CDR2: SGDLS, YYNGEE. The trim removed 2 bases at V and 3 bases at J, leaving 7 bases unmatched. Source material: peripheral blood. The source of this sequence is a woman in her twenties or thirties with active or convalescent COVID-19. This chain joins TRBV9 and TRBJ1-3; 8 bases agree with TRBD1. CDR3 sequence: CASSVLGTGGGNTIYF. The CDR3 DNA reads as TGTGCCAGCAGCGTTCTAGGGACAGGTGGTGGAAACACCATATATTTT.